Presented here are 24 T cell receptor beta chains from one specimen sequenced in a study of radiotherapy plus CTLA-4 blockade in lung cancer. Assay: immunoSEQ multiplex PCR; the TCRdb copy retains only in-frame clones and omits some. The sample has 30,000 to 45,000 clones, over 60% seen once. The source was peripheral blood, collected from a patient treated with radiotherapy plus ipilimumab. These receptors came from a human donor with non-small cell lung cancer who had stable disease on radiotherapy plus ipilimumab.

The chain combines TRBV18 with TRBJ2-1, with 15 bases matching TRBD2. The CDR3 loop spans 19 amino acids. Germline V gene data show CDR1 as KGHSH and CDR2 as LQKENI. V trimming: 6 bases; J trimming: 7 bases; junction bases outside the gene matches: 16. This chain's CDR3 is CASSSIPSAGTSGRNEQFF. DNA for the CDR3: TGTGCCAGCTCTTCCATACCGTCCGCCGGGACTAGCGGGAGGAATGAGCAGTTCTTC.

The CDR3 is CAWRDGATETQYF. CDR3 DNA sequence: TGTGCCTGGAGGGATGGGGCCACGGAGACCCAGTACTTC. The chain employs TRBV30 and TRBJ2-5; D may be TRBD1 (5 bases). Trimming left V 3 bases short and J 5 bases short, with 13 bases between. CDR3 size: 13 residues. The germline V gene has CDR1 GTSNPN and CDR2 SVGIG (reference sequence). Variable domain in full (rest from reference TRBV30 and TRBJ2-5): SQTIHQWPATLVQPVGSPLSLECTVEGTSNPNLYWYRQAAGRGLQLLFYSVGIGQISSEVPQNLSASRPQDRQFILSSKKLLLSDSGFYLCAWRDGATETQYFGPGTRLLVL.

The chain couples TRBV13 to TRBJ2-5, with D possibly matching TRBD1 (7 bases). The CDR3 runs to 15 residues. The V gene lost 1 base and the J gene lost 0 bases, with 9 bases spanning the gap. Looked up from germline, CDR1 is PRHDT and CDR2 is FYEKMQ (reference sequence). CDR3 in DNA: TGTGCCAGCAGCTTAGTCAGGGGGGACCAAGAGACCCAGTACTTC. This sequence encodes CASSLVRGDQETQYF.

This chain joins TRBV7-9 and TRBJ1-2; D possibly corresponds to TRBD1 (6 bases). In germline, CDR1 is SEHNR, CDR2 FQNEAQ (reference sequence). There are 16 residues in the CDR3. Trimming took off 2 bases at V and 6 bases at J, with 19 bases between the two ends. The DNA of the CDR3 is TGTGCCAGCAGCTTAAGGGATTCAGGGGATCCGAATGGCTACACCTTC. Its protein is CASSLRDSGDPNGYTF. Full variable domain (missing parts from reference TRBV7-9 and TRBJ1-2): DTGVSQNPRHKITKRGQNVTFRCDPISEHNRLYWYRQTLGQGPEFLTYFQNEAQLEKSRLLSDRFSAERPKGSFSTLEIQRTEQGDSAMYLCASSLRDSGDPNGYTFGSGTRLTVV.

The V gene is TRBV6-6, the J gene TRBJ1-1; 8 bases agree with TRBD1. V dropped 8 bases and J dropped 2; count of bases not matched to a gene: 13. The CDR3 has 16 residues. Germline V lookup: CDR1 MNHNY, CDR2 SVGAGI (reference sequence). CDR3 coding DNA: TGTGCCAGCTCCCACGTCCGGACAGGGCTAAACACTGAAGCTTTCTTT. Translating gives CASSHVRTGLNTEAFF.

Here the CDR3 reads CASSTTWDRENTEAFF. CDR3 DNA sequence: TGTGCCAGTAGTACCACCTGGGACAGGGAGAACACTGAAGCTTTCTTT. This chain uses TRBV19 with TRBJ1-1; 9 nucleotides line up with TRBD1. Germline trimming cut 4 bases from V and 1 base from J; bases unmatched to any gene: 7. Germline assignment: CDR1 LNHDA and CDR2 SQIVND (reference sequence). This CDR3 has 16 residues.

V usage is TRBV6-1 and J usage is TRBJ1-3, with D possibly being TRBD1 (6 bases). CDR1 is MNHNS, CDR2 SASEGT, per germline. The CDR3 length is 14 residues. Trimming pared 8 bases from V and 0 bases from J, leaving 11 bases between. The CDR3 sequence is CASSDRISGNTIYF. The CDR3 bases are TGTGCCAGCTCCGACAGGATCTCTGGAAACACCATATATTTT.

This chain connects TRBV7-2 to TRBJ1-2; 7 nucleotides agree with TRBD1. The germline CDR1 and CDR2 sequences are SGHTA and FQGNSA. With V trimmed by 5 bases and J by 8 bases, 11 bases remained unmatched. The CDR3 has 14 amino acids. In DNA, the CDR3 is TGTGCCAGCAGCCCCTCGACAGGGTTGGGCGGCTACACCTTC. Amino acids: CASSPSTGLGGYTF.

The chain links TRBV29-1 to TRBJ1-2; no clear D. This CDR3 spans 13 amino acids. V gave up 1 base and J gave up 8 bases, with 14 bases separating them. In germline, CDR1 is SQVTM, CDR2 ANQGSEA. The DNA of the CDR3 is TGCAGCGTTGAAGGAACAACTAGGGCGGGCTACACCTTC. Translation gives CSVEGTTRAGYTF.

The rearrangement links TRBV6-1 to TRBJ2-3, with D perhaps matching TRBD2 (7 bases). This CDR3 has 14 residues. Germline lookup yields CDR1 MNHNS and CDR2 SASEGT. The V end lost 4 bases, the J end lost 3 bases, and 11 bases lay between the germline ends. The CDR3 here is CASSVAGATDTQYF. CDR3 nucleotide sequence: TGTGCCAGCAGTGTTGCGGGGGCTACAGATACGCAGTATTTT.

Only a few counts were recorded for this clone. The CDR3 DNA reads as TGTGCCAGCAGAAATTCAGGGAAGAACACTGAAGCTTTCTTT. Protein sequence: CASRNSGKNTEAFF. The chain couples TRBV7-9 to TRBJ1-1, with D possibly matching TRBD1 (5 bases). This CDR3 is 14 amino acids long. Trimming stripped 6 bases from V and 1 base from J, with 12 bases between. CDR1 and CDR2 (germline): SEHNR, FQNEAQ (reference sequence).

J is TRBJ2-5 and V is TRBV4-2; 9 nucleotides line up with TRBD2. The CDR3 covers 16 residues. Germline CDR1 LGHNA, CDR2 YNFKEQ. Trimming cost V 1 base and J 4 bases; bases outside gene matches: 7. CDR3 region: CASSQGAGGFRETQYF. CDR3 nucleotide sequence: TGTGCCAGCAGCCAAGGAGCGGGGGGATTTCGAGAGACCCAGTACTTC.

This rearrangement joins TRBV5-8 to TRBJ2-1; D possibly matches TRBD1 or TRBD2 (5 bases each). This CDR3 has 15 residues. Trimming took off 4 bases at V and 0 bases at J, with 11 bases between the two ends. CDR1 and CDR2 (germline): SGHTS, YDEGEE. CDR3 coding DNA: TGTGCCAGCAGCCTGGGACGGAGCTCCTACAATGAGCAGTTCTTC. This codes for CASSLGRSSYNEQFF.

This clone was observed a single time. V usage is TRBV19 and J usage is TRBJ2-3, with a weak D call TRBD2 (5 bases). The V gene's germline CDR1 is LNHDA and CDR2 SQIVND (reference sequence). The V gene lost 1 base and the J gene lost 6 bases, with 11 bases spanning the gap. CDR3 size: 14 residues. This CDR3 is CASSIARGGDTQYF. CDR3 bases: TGTGCCAGTAGTATAGCTCGGGGTGGCGATACGCAGTATTTT.

This sequence joins TRBV25-1 and TRBJ2-7; 7 nucleotides match TRBD1. The CDR3 runs to 16 residues. Losses at the gene ends were 1 base for V and 3 bases for J; bases not matched to a gene: 9. Germline CDR1 is MGHDK and CDR2 is SYGVNS. CDR3 sequence (DNA): TGTGCCAGCAGTGAATTGGGGACCGGGACAGACTACGAGCAGTACTTC. It specifies CASSELGTGTDYEQYF.

The V call is TRBV7-2, the J call TRBJ1-3; D is perhaps TRBD1 (5 bases). Trimming cost V 7 bases and J 3 bases, with 13 bases left between them. The CDR3 spans 14 residues. Germline CDR1 and CDR2: SGHTA and FQGNSA. CDR3 loop: CASTFDSSGNTIYF. The DNA of the CDR3 is TGTGCCAGCACCTTCGACAGCAGTGGAAACACCATATATTTT.

This clone has at least ten counts. The J gene is TRBJ1-1, the V gene TRBV7-9; 7 bases match TRBD1. The CDR3 sequence is 12 residues long. Looked up from germline, CDR1 is SEHNR and CDR2 is FQNEAQ (reference sequence). Trimming removed 5 bases from V and 11 bases from J; junction bases left unmatched: 8. The CDR3 loop reads CASSTQGDSAFF. The CDR3 DNA reads TGTGCCAGCAGCACCCAGGGGGATTCGGCTTTCTTT.

Worth noting for this clone: This sample includes further DNA sequences coding for the same CDR3. The CDR3 bases are TGTGCCAGCAGCGTAGAGCCGACAGGGCGGTCTGAAAAACTGTTTTTT. The encoded protein is CASSVEPTGRSEKLFF. V is TRBV9 and J is TRBJ1-4, with 7 bases identical to TRBD1. Trimming at V came to 0 bases and at J to 7 bases, leaving 9 bases not matched to a gene. CDR3 length: 16 residues. Germline CDR1 and CDR2: SGDLS and YYNGEE.

The rearrangement links TRBV7-6 to TRBJ1-3; D is uncertain. Deletions cut 5 bases from V and 3 bases from J, with 11 bases between. The CDR3 consists of 14 residues. Germline loops: CDR1 SGHVS, CDR2 FNYEAQ. This chain's CDR3 is CASSPDFFGNTIYF. The CDR3 nucleotides read TGTGCCAGCAGCCCAGATTTCTTTGGAAACACCATATATTTT.

In its sample, this clone was seen a few times. This rearrangement joins TRBV2 to TRBJ2-1; TRBD2 matches 7 bases. This CDR3 is built from 15 residues. Unmatched junction bases numbered 10, after V lost 8 bases and J lost 3 bases. Per germline, CDR1 SNHLY and CDR2 FYNNEI. CDR3 region: CASGPLGGFYNEQFF. CDR3 coding DNA: TGTGCCAGCGGACCTCTCGGGGGGTTCTACAATGAGCAGTTCTTC.

CDR3 sequence reads: CASKSYSNTEAFF. CDR3 nucleotides: TGTGCCAGCAAGTCGTACTCTAACACTGAAGCTTTCTTT. The chain joins TRBV13 to TRBJ1-1; no reliable D call. This CDR3 spans 13 amino acids. Germline values: CDR1 PRHDT, CDR2 FYEKMQ (reference sequence). Trimming left V 7 bases short and J 2 bases short, with 11 bases between.

This clone was counted a few times. V gene TRBV6-1 combines with J gene TRBJ2-5; D possibly corresponds to TRBD1 (5 bases). V lost 6 bases and J lost 9, with 14 bases in between. Germline V gives CDR1 MNHNS, CDR2 SASEGT. The CDR3 is 12 residues long. The CDR3 DNA reads as TGTGCCAGCAGAACAGGCGTCCGAGCCCAGTACTTC. It translates to CASRTGVRAQYF.

This sequence joins TRBV7-3 and TRBJ1-1; no firm D call. V lost 1 base, J lost 6 bases, and 18 bases lay in between. The CDR3 is 16 residues long. Germline V CDR1 and CDR2: SGHTA, FQGTGA. The CDR3, as DNA: TGTGCCAGCAGCTTAAGTAGGGCCAGGTGGGAGGCTGAAGCTTTCTTT. As protein: CASSLSRARWEAEAFF.

The chain links TRBV15 to TRBJ1-1, with TRBD1 as a possible D gene (5 bases). Germline assignment: CDR1 LNHNV and CDR2 YYDKDF (reference sequence). CDR3 size: 14 residues. The V and J ends lost 1 base and 1 base respectively, with 7 bases between them. In DNA, the CDR3 is TGTGCCACCAGCAGAGGGACAAGGAACACTGAAGCTTTCTTT. Its protein product is CATSRGTRNTEAFF.